This T cell receptor (beta chain) comes out of a study of metastatic and nonmetastatic thyroid tumors. Study-wide background: Malignant thyroid and benign thyroid patients provided blood and tumor or nodule tissue whose repertoires were compared.

In the authors' methods: A classifier of distant metastasis in papillary thyroid cancer was built from CDR3 differences (across clinicopathological groups). With MiXCR, TCRdb called clones anew from the PCR reads. V and J calls and clone size were set by TCRdb, not the authors. The sample records just over 70,000 clones, 18% being singletons. This clone was found many times. Each patient came to thyroid surgery without any prior treatment (of any kind). In germline, CDR1 is SGHAT, CDR2 FQNNGV. CDR3 size: 18 residues. V gave up 2 bases and J gave up 5 bases; unmatched junction bases: 13. Sequencing was done on a sample of blood. The chain is built from TRBV11-2 and TRBJ2-1; 9 nucleotides line up with TRBD2. The sequence was collected from a female donor with papillary thyroid cancer or a benign thyroid nodule (not recorded which). Some clones in this sample may be carry-over from other donors' samples. The CDR3 loop is CASSLPVFEREDDNEQFF. In nucleotides, the CDR3 is TGTGCCAGCAGCTTACCTGTTTTCGAGCGGGAGGACGACAATGAGCAGTTCTTC.